This TCR beta chain was documented in a study of radiation and T cells in renal cell carcinoma. Study outcomes and limitations: Pretreatment tumor biopsies were lacking, so baseline clonotypes are unknown.

This CDR3 region has 14 residues. Germline values: CDR1 SEHNR, CDR2 FQNEAQ (reference sequence). V was pared by 5 bases and J by 4 bases, with 14 bases between. The time point here: blood 4 weeks post-SBRT, at nephrectomy. Specified treatment: 15 Gy SBRT to primary tumor, nephrectomy 4 weeks later. Comment on this clone: The antigen remains undetermined.

Repertoires were generated with immunoSEQ multiplex PCR, while TCRdb's copy carries only in-frame clones and drops some. The sample includes about 77,000 clones, approximately 87% of them seen just once. The receptor comes from a woman aged 55-70 years with renal cell carcinoma. The input for sequencing was blood, taken from a patient whose treatment included radiotherapy and nephrectomy. The chain has TRBV7-9 and TRBJ1-2; D may be TRBD1 (6 bases). This CDR3 reads CASSPTQGFYGYTF. As DNA, the CDR3 is TGTGCCAGCAGCCCCACACAGGGTTTCTATGGCTACACCTTC.